One and the same sample provided the 30 T cell receptor beta chains below, sequenced in a study of blood T cell repertoires in COVID-19. Assay used: immunoSEQ multiplex PCR; TCRdb lists only in-frame clones, some missing. The sample has about 12,000 clones; around 80% are singletons. Input material: peripheral blood. Every receptor here comes from a man at least 80 years old with acute or convalescent COVID-19.

This rearrangement joins TRBV7-6 to TRBJ1-1; D perhaps matches TRBD1 (5 bases). This CDR3 contains 17 residues. The germline V gene has CDR1 SGHVS and CDR2 FNYEAQ. V lost 5 bases, J lost 5 bases, and 24 bases lay in between. The CDR3 DNA sequence: TGTGCCAGCAGCCGTAGCCCCCCCAAAGGGGTTTGGACTGAAGCTTTCTTT. Amino acid sequence: CASSRSPPKGVWTEAFF. Complete variable domain (other parts from reference TRBV7-6 and TRBJ1-1): GAGVSQSPRYKVTKRGQDVALRCDPISGHVSLYWYRQALGQGPEFLTYFNYEAQQDKSGLPNDRFSAERPEGSISTLTIQRTEQRDSAMYRCASSRSPPKGVWTEAFFGQGTRLTVV.

This chain links TRBV5-6 with TRBJ2-7, with 8 bases matching TRBD2. Germline CDR1 SGHDT, CDR2 YYEEEE. V lost 4 bases and J lost 0; bases outside the gene matches: 3. The CDR3 spans 14 residues. CDR3 nucleotides: TGTGCCAGCAGCATTAGCGGGAACTCCTACGAGCAGTACTTC. Encoded protein: CASSISGNSYEQYF.

The J gene is TRBJ2-5, the V gene TRBV7-3; 8 positions match TRBD1. V trimming: 4 bases; J trimming: 3 bases; junction bases outside the gene matches: 1. Germline CDR1 reads SGHTA; CDR2 reads FQGTGA. The CDR3 is made up of 13 amino acids. The DNA for the CDR3 is TGTGCCAGCAGCTCGACAGGGGAAGAGACCCAGTACTTC. Protein sequence: CASSSTGEETQYF.

Only one count was recorded for this clone. The chain is built from TRBV2 and TRBJ2-3, with TRBD2 matching over 8 bases. The germline CDR1 and CDR2 sequences are SNHLY and FYNNEI. V trimming: 6 bases; J trimming: 4 bases; junction bases outside the gene matches: 15. The CDR3 is 17 amino acids. Written as DNA, the CDR3 is TGTGCCAGCAGACAACCCCGGGGGGGCCAGGGGTCAGATACGCAGTATTTT. Its protein product is CASRQPRGGQGSDTQYF.

The chain carries TRBV7-2 and TRBJ2-7; weak D call: TRBD2 (6 bases). The CDR3 covers 14 residues. Germline lookup yields CDR1 SGHTA and CDR2 FQGNSA. Trimming stripped 5 bases from V and 3 bases from J, with 14 bases between. This chain's CDR3 is CASSLRAGIYEQYF. CDR3 in DNA: TGTGCCAGCAGCCTGAGGGCGGGGATCTACGAGCAGTACTTC.

The V call is TRBV28, the J call TRBJ1-4, with TRBD1 as a possible D gene (5 bases). The CDR3 sequence is 15 residues long. Trimming shortened V by 7 bases and J by 5 bases, and 17 bases separated the two germline ends. CDR1 and CDR2 from the germline V gene are MDHEN and SYDVKM. The chain's CDR3 is CASTITGTPNEKLFF. CDR3 sequence (DNA): TGTGCCAGCACCATCACCGGGACTCCGAATGAAAAACTGTTTTTT.

The V gene is TRBV30, the J gene TRBJ1-4, with 9 bases aligning to TRBD1. With 3 bases clipped from V and 7 bases from J, the junction kept 3 bases outside the gene matches. Germline V gene data show CDR1 as GTSNPN and CDR2 as SVGIG (reference sequence). The CDR3 consists of 13 residues. This CDR3 reads CAWRQGAGEKLFF. The CDR3 DNA is TGTGCCTGGAGACAGGGGGCTGGTGAAAAACTGTTTTTT.

The J gene is TRBJ2-2, the V gene TRBV4-2; weak D call: TRBD1 (6 bases). CDR1 is LGHNA, CDR2 YNFKEQ, per germline. This CDR3 is 17 amino acids long. The ends were cut back, 0 bases at V and 5 bases at J, with 16 bases in the middle. CDR3 in DNA: TGTGCCAGCAGCCAAGATGGGGCCAGGGGAGCAACCGGGGAGCTGTTTTTT. It translates to CASSQDGARGATGELFF.

This chain links TRBV7-3 with TRBJ2-1, with 8 nucleotides matching TRBD1. The CDR3 covers 15 residues. The germline V gene encodes CDR1 SGHTA and CDR2 FQGTGA. V was clipped by 3 bases and J by 2 bases; unmatched bases: 3. CDR3 sequence reads: CASSLTGDPYNEQFF. Here the CDR3 DNA reads TGTGCCAGCAGCTTGACAGGGGATCCCTACAATGAGCAGTTCTTC. The full variable domain, completed using reference TRBV7-3 and TRBJ2-1, is GAGVSQTPSNKVTEKGKYVELRCDPISGHTALYWYRQSLGQGPEFLIYFQGTGAADDSGLPNDRFFAVRPEGSVSTLKIQRTERGDSAVYLCASSLTGDPYNEQFFGPGTRLTVL.

J is TRBJ1-1 and V is TRBV4-2; 8 positions agree with TRBD1. The junction had 5 bases not matched to a gene; V was cut back by 1 base and J by 4 bases. From germline, CDR1 is LGHNA and CDR2 YNFKEQ. CDR3 length equals 15 residues. The CDR3 DNA sequence: TGTGCCAGCAGCCAAGCCTCGGACAGGGCCACTGAAGCTTTCTTT. Residues: CASSQASDRATEAFF.

V is TRBV11-2 and J is TRBJ2-7; the match to TRBD1 covers 8 bases. Germline trimming cut 3 bases from V and 2 bases from J; bases unmatched to any gene: 6. In germline, CDR1 is SGHAT, CDR2 FQNNGV. The CDR3 is made up of 15 amino acids. This CDR3 is CASSFYRGFTYEQYF. Written as DNA, the CDR3 is TGTGCCAGCAGCTTTTACAGGGGGTTTACCTACGAGCAGTACTTC.

V and J are TRBV7-8 and TRBJ1-6; TRBD1 agrees at 7 bases. This CDR3 is 16 amino acids long. CDR1 is SGHVS, CDR2 FQNEAQ, per germline. V was clipped by 5 bases and J by 6 bases; unmatched bases: 10. The CDR3 region is CASSLNNRGGNSPLHF. CDR3 coding DNA: TGTGCCAGCAGCCTTAATAACAGGGGAGGTAATTCACCCCTCCACTTT.

This chain uses TRBV5-6 with TRBJ2-3; D ambiguous. The V gene's germline CDR1 is SGHDT and CDR2 YYEEEE. This CDR3 has 16 residues. V was trimmed by 1 base and J by 0 bases, leaving 12 bases between them. The CDR3 sequence is CASSLPGATSTDTQYF. The CDR3 DNA reads TGTGCCAGCAGCTTGCCCGGAGCAACTAGCACAGATACGCAGTATTTT. The variable domain in full, with the rest retrieved from reference TRBV5-6 and TRBJ2-3, is DAGVTQSPTHLIKTRGQQVTLRCSPKSGHDTVSWYQQALGQGPQFIFQYYEEEERQRGNFPDRFSGHQFPNYSSELNVNALLLGDSALYLCASSLPGATSTDTQYFGPGTRLTVL.

The chain recombines TRBV7-9 with TRBJ1-2; a weak D match, TRBD1 (6 bases). This CDR3 has 14 amino acids. The V gene lost 7 bases and the J gene lost 5 bases, with 17 bases spanning the gap. Germline-derived CDR1 and CDR2 are SEHNR and FQNEAQ (reference sequence). CDR3 in DNA: TGTGCCAGCACCCCCGGGACAACCTCTTATGGCTACACCTTC. It is translated as CASTPGTTSYGYTF.

The chain combines TRBV2 with TRBJ1-1; TRBD1 might be the D (5 bases). Trimming took off 6 bases at V and 6 bases at J, with 20 bases between the two ends. This CDR3 contains 15 residues. Germline V lookup: CDR1 SNHLY, CDR2 FYNNEI. DNA for the CDR3: TGTGCCAGCAGGGAAACGGGGGTGGGGTACCCTGAAGCTTTCTTT. Its translation: CASRETGVGYPEAFF.

CDR3 DNA sequence: TGTGCCAGCAGTTACTCTAGCGGGAGTTCCTACGAGCAGTACTTC. Translation gives CASSYSSGSSYEQYF. The chain employs TRBV6-2 or TRBV6-3 and TRBJ2-7; TRBD2 aligns across 9 bases. After removal of 0 bases from V and 1 base from J, the junction contained 1 base not matched to a gene. The CDR3 has 15 residues. The germline gives CDR1 MNHEY, CDR2 SVGEGT.

The chain recombines TRBV6-5 with TRBJ1-1; D not resolved. Germline V gene sequence: CDR1 MNHEY, CDR2 SVGAGI. This CDR3 comprises 12 residues. Trimming cost V 8 bases and J 1 base, with 8 bases left between them. As DNA, the CDR3 is TGTGCCAGCGGAGATCCGAACACTGAAGCTTTCTTT. Encoded protein: CASGDPNTEAFF.

The V call is TRBV5-1, the J call TRBJ1-1, with 8 bases lining up with TRBD1. This CDR3 is 14 amino acids long. The germline V gene encodes CDR1 SGHRS and CDR2 YFSETQ. J lost 7 bases, V lost 4 bases, and 9 bases had no gene match. The CDR3 DNA reads TGCGCCAGCAGCGCCACTCAGGGGGCCGGTGAAGCTTTCTTT. Amino acid sequence: CASSATQGAGEAFF.

The chain employs TRBV21-1 and TRBJ1-5; the table assigns TRBD1, which was not confirmed against the DNA. TRBV21-1 is a pseudogene. This CDR3 comprises 17 residues. The CDR3 reads CASSGIQGPNSNQPQHF. The CDR3 bases are TGTGCCAGCAGCGGTATTCAGGGGCCTAATAGCAATCAGCCCCAGCATTTT.

The genes are TRBV7-2 and TRBJ2-3, with 12 bases lining up with TRBD2. V lost 6 bases to trimming and J lost 0 bases; unmatched junction nucleotides: 4. The CDR3 covers 16 residues. Germline CDR1 SGHTA, CDR2 FQGNSA. The CDR3 bases are TGTGCCAGCAGACCAGGACTAGCGGGGAGCACAGATACGCAGTATTTT. Translated, it gives CASRPGLAGSTDTQYF.

V and J are TRBV29-1 and TRBJ1-1, with TRBD1 as a possible D gene (5 bases). In germline, CDR1 is SQVTM, CDR2 ANQGSEA. Trimming cost V 7 bases and J 6 bases, with 15 bases left between them. CDR3 length: 12 amino acids. The CDR3 sequence is CSAAPGLSEAFF. Written as DNA, the CDR3 is TGCAGCGCCGCCCCAGGGCTCTCTGAAGCTTTCTTT. The complete variable domain, with remaining parts taken from reference TRBV29-1 and TRBJ1-1, reads SAVISQKPSRDICQRGTSLTIQCQVDSQVTMMFWYRQQPGQSLTLIATANQGSEATYESGFVIDKFPISRPNLTFSTLTVSNMSPEDSSIYLCSAAPGLSEAFFGQGTRLTVV.

The chain has TRBV9 and TRBJ2-1; 9 bases align to TRBD2. Germline CDR1 is SGDLS and CDR2 is YYNGEE. With V trimmed by 0 bases and J by 6 bases, 4 bases remained unmatched. The CDR3 length is 15 residues. CDR3 sequence (DNA): TGTGCCAGCAGCGTAGGTGCAGCGGGGGGCAATGAGCAGTTCTTC. This encodes CASSVGAAGGNEQFF. Together with reference TRBV9 and TRBJ2-1, the CDR3 gives the full variable domain: DSGVTQTPKHLITATGQRVTLRCSPRSGDLSVYWYQQSLDQGLQFLIQYYNGEERAKGNILERFSAQQFPDLHSELNLSSLELGDSALYFCASSVGAAGGNEQFFGPGTRLTVL.

This clone is medium-sized (0.01 to 0.1%) within its sample. J is TRBJ2-7 and V is TRBV19; 8 nucleotides line up with TRBD2. After removal of 1 base from V and 4 bases from J, the junction contained 3 bases not matched to a gene. The CDR3 spans 14 residues. From germline, CDR1 is LNHDA and CDR2 SQIVND (reference sequence). This CDR3 is CASSIAGLEYEQYF. In DNA, the CDR3 is TGTGCCAGTAGTATAGCGGGACTAGAGTACGAGCAGTACTTC.

The gene calls are TRBV7-9 and TRBJ1-5, with 7 nucleotides matching TRBD1. CDR3 length: 19 residues. J lost 0 bases, V lost 1 base, and 12 bases had no gene match. Germline-derived CDR1 and CDR2 are SEHNR and FQNEAQ (reference sequence). As DNA, the CDR3 is TGTGCCAGCAGCTTAGTGATGGGGACAGATTCGCATAGCAATCAGCCCCAGCATTTT. Translated, it gives CASSLVMGTDSHSNQPQHF.

The genes are TRBV28 and TRBJ1-3; no definite D call. CDR3 length: 13 residues. Trimming pared 5 bases from V and 7 bases from J, leaving 12 bases between. Per the germline V gene, CDR1 is MDHEN and CDR2 is SYDVKM. The CDR3 reads CASSGQGRNTIYF. The DNA of the CDR3 is TGTGCCAGCAGTGGGCAAGGGAGGAACACCATATATTTT.

The V gene is TRBV6-4, the J gene TRBJ1-2; 10 bases align to TRBD1. The germline V gene has CDR1 MRHNA and CDR2 SNTAGT. This CDR3 is 14 amino acids long. V shed 1 base, J shed 5 bases, and the junction held 1 base outside the gene matches. This CDR3 reads CASSDWDRGYGYTF. CDR3 DNA sequence: TGTGCCAGCAGTGACTGGGACAGGGGTTATGGCTACACCTTC.

This sequence joins TRBV30 and TRBJ1-6; the D gene is possibly TRBD1 (5 bases). CDR1 and CDR2 (germline): GTSNPN, SVGIG (reference sequence). CDR3 size: 15 residues. The V end lost 4 bases, the J end lost 6 bases, and 16 bases lay between the germline ends. The CDR3 bases are TGTGCCTGGACCCTGACGGCCGGGGGTAATTCACCCCTCCACTTT. Protein sequence: CAWTLTAGGNSPLHF.

This clone has just a few counts. The rearrangement uses TRBV5-8 and TRBJ2-5; 7 positions agree with TRBD1. J was trimmed by 7 bases and V by 3 bases; bases with no gene match: 3. This CDR3 contains 12 residues. Germline V CDR1 and CDR2: SGHTS, YDEGEE. As DNA, the CDR3 is TGTGCCAGCAGCTGGGGGACAGTGACCCAGTACTTC. Its translation is CASSWGTVTQYF.

In this sample, this clone turned up a few times. V usage is TRBV7-2 and J usage is TRBJ2-7; 11 bases are shared with TRBD2. The CDR3 extends over 14 amino acids. Germline CDR1 SGHTA, CDR2 FQGNSA. V gave up 5 bases and J gave up 4 bases; unmatched junction bases: 4. The CDR3 region is CASSPTSGGYEQYF. The CDR3 region has the DNA TGTGCCAGCAGCCCTACTAGCGGGGGATACGAGCAGTACTTC.

This rearrangement joins TRBV6-1 to TRBJ1-2; no clear D. This CDR3 comprises 14 residues. CDR1 and CDR2 from the germline V gene are MNHNS and SASEGT. Trimming shortened V by 1 base and J by 4 bases, and 10 bases separated the two germline ends. CDR3 DNA sequence: TGTGCCAGCAGTGAAGGAGCCGGTCTCTATGGCTACACCTTC. Its translation: CASSEGAGLYGYTF.